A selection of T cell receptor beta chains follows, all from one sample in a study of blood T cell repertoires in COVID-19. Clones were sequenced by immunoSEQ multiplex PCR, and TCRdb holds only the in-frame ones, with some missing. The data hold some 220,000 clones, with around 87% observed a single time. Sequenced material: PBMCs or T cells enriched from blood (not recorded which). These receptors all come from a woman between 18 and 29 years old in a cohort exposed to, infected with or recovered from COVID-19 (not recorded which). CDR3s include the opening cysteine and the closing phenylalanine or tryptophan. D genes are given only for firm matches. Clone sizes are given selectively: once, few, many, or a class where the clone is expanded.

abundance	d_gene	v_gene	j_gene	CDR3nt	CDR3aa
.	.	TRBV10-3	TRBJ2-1	TGTGCCATCAATAGCGAATACAATGAGCAGTTCTTC	CAINSEYNEQFF
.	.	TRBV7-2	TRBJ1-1	TGTGCCAGCAGCTTAGGGGCGGGGATGAACACTGAAGCTTTCTTT	CASSLGAGMNTEAFF
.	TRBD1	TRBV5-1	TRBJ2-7	TGCGCCAGCAGCCCTGGCCACCTTCTCCCGGGACAGGGCTTCTCCTACGAGCAGTACTTC	CASSPGHLLPGQGFSYEQYF
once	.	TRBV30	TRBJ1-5	TGTGCCTGGCAAGGGGGGGATAATCAGCCCCAGCATTTT	CAWQGGDNQPQHF
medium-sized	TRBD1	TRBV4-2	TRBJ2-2	TGTGCCAGCAGCCCGGGGACAGGAGACACCGGGGAGCTGTTTTTT	CASSPGTGDTGELFF
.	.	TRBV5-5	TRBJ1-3	TGTGCCAGCAACTCCTTGACAGGTAGTGGAAACACCATATATTTT	CASNSLTGSGNTIYF
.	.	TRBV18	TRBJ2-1	TGTGCCAGCTCCCCGGGGGACAGCCTGAATGAGCAGTTCTTC	CASSPGDSLNEQFF
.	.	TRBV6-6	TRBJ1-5	TGTGCCAGCAGTTACTCGTCCCACATTAGCAATCAGCCCCAGCATTTT	CASSYSSHISNQPQHF
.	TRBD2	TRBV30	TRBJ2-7	TGTGCCTGGAGGCCGACTAGCGGGAGTCGAGAGCAGTACTTC	CAWRPTSGSREQYF
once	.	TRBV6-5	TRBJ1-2	TGTGCCAGCAGCCTTATGACTGGTGGCTACACCTTC	CASSLMTGGYTF
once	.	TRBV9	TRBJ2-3	TGTGCCAGCAGCGTGGGCTCCGAGGGAACAGATACGCAGTATTTT	CASSVGSEGTDTQYF
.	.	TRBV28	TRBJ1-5	TGTGCCAGCAGGACAGTCCCCACCAATCAGCCCCAGCATTTT	CASRTVPTNQPQHF
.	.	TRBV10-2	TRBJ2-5	TGCGCCAGCCGCAGACAGGCCCAAGAGACCCAGTACTTC	CASRRQAQETQYF
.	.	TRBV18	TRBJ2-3	TGTGCCAGCTCACCACCTACAGGCCGAAGCAATAGGGATACGCAGTATTTT	CASSPPTGRSNRDTQYF
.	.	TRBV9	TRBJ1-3	TGTGCCAGCAGCCCCGGGAACTCTGGAAACACCATATATTTT	CASSPGNSGNTIYF
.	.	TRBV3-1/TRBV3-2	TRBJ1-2	TGTGCCAGCGGAGATTCCAACTATGGCTACACCTTC	CASGDSNYGYTF